This TCR beta chain was identified during a study of control samples from healthy donors and cancer patients. Measured with immunoSEQ multiplex PCR; TCRdb has only the in-frame clones, and not every one. This repertoire shows 95,000 to 150,000 clones, 87% found once; its top ten account for about 2.9%. The CDR3 sequence is 14 residues long. Deletions cut 2 bases from V and 8 bases from J, with 13 bases between. Per germline, CDR1 SNHLY and CDR2 FYNNEI. The TCR sequence derives from a man between 60 and 70 years old in good health. The sample was blood. The chain carries TRBV2 and TRBJ1-5; D not certain. Written as DNA, the CDR3 is TGTGCCAGCAGTGAACGAAGGGCGCGGGAGCCCCAGCATTTT. It codes for CASSERRAREPQHF.